This TCR beta chain was sequenced for a study of T cells in Graves' hyperthyroidism and ophthalmopathy. Overall study findings and caveats: Blood shared most expanded thyroid clonotypes above 0.001.

The investigators amplified TCR beta CDR3 regions from RNA transcripts. First-round RT-PCR with HTBI primers amplified the TCR CDR3 region. A single record per CDR3 protein comes from TCRdb applying MiXCR to the multiplex PCR reads. The table has roughly 510,000 distinct CDR3 sequences, approximately 48% seen once. This clonotype was found a few times. Its antigen is not known. The sequence came from an adult woman with Graves' disease, either hyperthyroidism or ophthalmopathy (not recorded which). Sequencing was carried out using peripheral blood or thyroid tissue (not recorded which).

Written as DNA, the CDR3 is TGTGCCAGCAGCCCCACTAGGGAGACCCAGTACTTC. Its translation is CASSPTRETQYF. This chain uses TRBV7-9 with TRBJ2-5; D is perhaps TRBD2 (5 bases). Germline CDR1 is SEHNR and CDR2 is FQNEAQ (reference sequence). Trimming took off 5 bases at V and 5 bases at J, with 9 bases between the two ends. CDR3 length: 12 residues.